This T cell receptor (beta chain) was recorded in a study of T-cell reconstitution after alpha-beta-depleted transplantation in children. Germline V CDR1 and CDR2: MDHEN, SYDVKM. The CDR3 sequence is 15 residues long. V dropped 4 bases and J dropped 2 bases, with 15 bases sitting between them. This clonotype was observed a handful of times. Researchers prepared the TCRbeta library using unique molecular identifiers, the study reports. Using its own MiXCR run on the PCR reads, TCRdb lists one record per CDR3 protein. The top ten hold approximately 3.9% of the sample, which has a few hundred thousand distinct CDR3 sequences, about 20% seen once.

Sample: PBMCs from the stem cell graft donor, taken from the stem cell graft. This TCR was recovered from a human donor who donated a stem cell graft to a child with acute myeloid leukemia. This rearrangement joins TRBV28 to TRBJ2-7; tentative D call: TRBD2 (5 bases). CDR3 residues: CASSSGGGFTYEQYF. The CDR3 nucleotides read TGTGCCAGCAGTTCAGGAGGAGGATTTACCTACGAGCAGTACTTC.